This T cell receptor (beta chain) was sequenced during a study of cytomegalovirus exposure and HLA in healthy donors. Study at large: A preliminary data release comprised 70 million to 95 million unique TCRs obtained from HLA-typed donors. Regarding the study as a whole: Previously analyzed data showed that most TCR beta V segments were productive at a frequency of about 90% or about 30%. Other equally common chains were less clonally expanded than HLA-associated TCR beta chains, a later analysis showed. The CMV antigen specificity of three CMV-associated chains was confirmed through in vitro analysis.

The V gene's germline CDR1 is SEHNR and CDR2 FQNEAQ (reference sequence). The CDR3 is made up of 19 amino acids. In the case of this clone: Its antigen is as yet unknown. One junction end disagrees with the germline gene, perhaps due to a read error.

60 Vbeta and 13 Jbeta primers were used in PCR. Repertoires were generated with immunoSEQ multiplex PCR, while TCRdb's copy carries only in-frame clones and drops some. The sample yields about 140,000 clones, 65% to 80% seen once. Sequencing was performed on PBMCs. This TCR was sampled from a male donor in good health and CMV-seropositive. The J gene is TRBJ2-2, the V gene TRBV7-9; TRBD2 is a possible D gene (8 bases). Here the CDR3 reads CSSSPQGVAGILNTGELFF. CDR3 DNA sequence: TGTTCCAGCAGCCCCCAGGGGGTAGCGGGGATTTTGAACACCGGGGAGCTGTTTTTT.